This T cell receptor beta chain came from a study of response to subunit inactivated influenza vaccine. The study, taken as a whole, reports: Each seasonal influenza vaccination, the authors suggested, recruits few new T cells.

The CDR3 length is 14 residues. Trimming removed 0 bases from V and 4 bases from J, with 9 bases in between. TCRdb recomputed calls from the RT-PCR reads with MiXCR, one row per CDR3 protein. The repertoire consists of 500,000 to 600,000 distinct CDR3 sequences, with 15% to 20% occurring once and the leading ten covering roughly 3%. Points on this clonotype: What it binds is unknown.

The chain joins TRBV12-3 or TRBV12-4 to TRBJ1-1, with D hard to call. This clonotype was sampled from a man aged 45 to 75 who received an inactivated influenza vaccine. Material: CD4+ T cells sorted from PBMCs, obtained about 24 months after vaccination. CDR3 protein: CASSLALGSTEAFF. CDR3 DNA sequence: TGTGCCAGCAGTTTAGCTTTAGGTAGCACTGAAGCTTTCTTT.